A selection of T cell receptor beta chains follows, all from one sample in a study of shared clonotypes between healthy human individuals. Produced via immunoSEQ multiplex PCR; TCRdb's table is partial and in-frame only. The table shows 450,000 to 600,000 clones, with roughly 78% occurring only once. The sequenced material came from PBMCs. These receptor sequences come from a woman in her 40s in good health. Some clones in this sample may be carry-over from other donors' samples. Both conserved end residues are part of each CDR3. D genes are given only for firm matches. Size is stated for part of the rows, as once, few or many counts, or as a class when the clone is expanded.

j_call v_call d_call clone_size cdr3_aa cdr3_nt
TRBJ2-6 TRBV5-1 TRBD2 . CASSLSGLAGGDGANVLTF TGCGCCAGCAGCCTATCTGGACTAGCGGGAGGAGACGGGGCCAACGTCCTGACTTTC
TRBJ1-4 TRBV28 TRBD1 . CASTVTGWGSEKLFF TGTGCCAGCACCGTGACAGGGTGGGGATCTGAAAAACTGTTTTTT
TRBJ1-1 TRBV7-2 . once CASSQVANTEAFF TGTGCCAGCAGCCAGGTCGCGAACACTGAAGCTTTCTTT
TRBJ2-3 TRBV7-2 . few CASSSPGHFTQYF TGTGCCAGCAGCTCCCCGGGACACTTTACGCAGTATTTT
TRBJ2-7 TRBV14 . . CASSQAGPRYEQYF TGTGCCAGCAGCCAAGCAGGGCCTCGCTACGAGCAGTACTTC
TRBJ2-7 TRBV25-1 TRBD1 . CASSDSGGQGYEQYF TGTGCCAGCAGTGACTCTGGGGGACAGGGATACGAGCAGTACTTC
TRBJ1-5 TRBV19 TRBD1 . CASSQGVGNQPQHF TGTGCCAGTAGCCAGGGGGTGGGCAATCAGCCCCAGCATTTT
TRBJ2-1 TRBV11-3 TRBD2 . CASSPRSSGSNEQFF TGTGCCAGCAGCCCCCGGTCTAGCGGGAGCAATGAGCAGTTCTTC
TRBJ2-7 TRBV2 TRBD2 . CASKGLAATYEQYF TGTGCCAGCAAAGGACTAGCGGCAACCTACGAGCAGTACTTC
TRBJ2-3 TRBV19 TRBD2 . CASSRIGLAGTSDTQYF TGTGCCAGTAGTAGAATTGGACTAGCAGGAACCTCAGATACGCAGTATTTT
TRBJ2-2 TRBV30 . . CAWSVQTGTGELFF TGTGCCTGGAGTGTCCAGACAGGCACCGGGGAGCTGTTTTTT
TRBJ2-3 TRBV7-2 TRBD2 . CASSRSGRLDTQYF TGTGCCAGCAGCCGGAGCGGGAGGTTAGATACGCAGTATTTT
TRBJ2-1 TRBV28 . . CASSSSGTGRNEQFF TGTGCCAGCAGTTCTAGCGGGACAGGAAGGAATGAGCAGTTCTTC
TRBJ2-7 TRBV2 TRBD1 . CASSDLGTGLGYEQYF TGTGCCAGCAGCGACCTCGGGACAGGGCTCGGTTACGAGCAGTACTTC
TRBJ1-4 TRBV27 TRBD1 . CASSPTGGYGEKLFF TGTGCCAGCAGTCCGACAGGGGGCTATGGCGAAAAACTGTTTTTT
TRBJ1-5 TRBV28 . . CASSPLKGSNQPQHF TGTGCCAGCAGTCCCTTGAAGGGGAGCAATCAGCCCCAGCATTTT
TRBJ2-7 TRBV4-2 TRBD2 . CASSQAGGVAGHYEQYF TGTGCCAGCAGCCAAGCTGGGGGGGTAGCGGGACACTACGAGCAGTACTTC
TRBJ2-3 TRBV4-2 TRBD1 few CASSQGTGGTDTQYF TGTGCCAGCAGCCAAGGGACAGGGGGCACAGATACGCAGTATTTT
TRBJ1-2 TRBV27 . . CASRAEDYGYTF TGTGCCAGCAGAGCAGAGGATTATGGCTACACCTTC
TRBJ2-7 TRBV10-1 . . CASSPSGSIHEQYF TGCGCCAGCAGTCCGTCAGGTTCGATCCACGAGCAGTACTTC
TRBJ1-5 TRBV7-8 . few CASSRDRNPHQPQHF TGTGCCAGCAGCCGGGACCGCAACCCGCATCAGCCCCAGCATTTT
TRBJ2-1 TRBV7-7 . . CASSQTHYNEQFF TGTGCTAGCAGCCAAACCCACTACAATGAGCAGTTCTTC
TRBJ1-4 TRBV18 . . CASSPSAINEKLFF TGTGCCAGCTCACCATCGGCTATTAATGAAAAACTGTTTTTT
TRBJ1-2 TRBV13 TRBD1 . CASSEYRGNYGYTF TGTGCCAGCAGCGAATACAGGGGGAACTATGGCTACACCTTC
TRBJ2-1 TRBV9 TRBD1 . CASSQHPLGQGPAEQFF TGTGCCAGCAGCCAACACCCACTCGGACAGGGCCCAGCCGAGCAGTTCTTC
TRBJ1-3 TRBV18 TRBD1 once CASSPNPGQGAGNTIYF TGTGCCAGCTCACCAAACCCGGGACAGGGTGCTGGAAACACCATATATTTT
TRBJ2-1 TRBV10-3 TRBD2 . CATGPGTTPVNEQFF TGTGCCACCGGACCCGGGACTACCCCCGTTAATGAGCAGTTCTTC
TRBJ2-7 TRBV6-6 . once CASSVDQSYEQYF TGTGCCAGCAGCGTGGACCAATCCTACGAGCAGTACTTC
TRBJ1-2 TRBV28 TRBD1 . CASSESGGYYGYTF TGTGCCAGCAGCGAGTCAGGGGGCTACTATGGCTACACCTTC
TRBJ2-1 TRBV9 TRBD2 . CASSVTQLAGGSNEQFF TGTGCCAGCAGCGTCACCCAACTAGCGGGAGGGTCCAATGAGCAGTTCTTC
TRBJ1-5 TRBV10-3 TRBD1 . CAISESRDRGGQPQHF TGTGCCATCAGTGAGTCGCGGGACAGGGGCGGTCAGCCCCAGCATTTT
TRBJ2-3 TRBV9 . . CASSVAGGFGTDTQYF TGTGCCAGCAGCGTAGCTGGGGGCTTCGGCACAGATACGCAGTATTTT
TRBJ2-1 TRBV9 . few CASSVGSTARNNEQFF TGTGCCAGCAGCGTAGGGTCCACCGCCCGGAACAATGAGCAGTTCTTC
TRBJ2-7 TRBV19 . . CASSIDGDYEQYF TGTGCCAGTAGTATAGACGGGGACTACGAGCAGTACTTC
TRBJ1-1 TRBV7-2 . . CASSLDGGEAFF TGTGCCAGCAGCTTAGATGGCGGGGAAGCTTTCTTT
TRBJ2-7 TRBV4-2 . . CASSQEVVDYEQYF TGTGCCAGCAGCCAAGAAGTGGTTGACTACGAGCAGTACTTC
TRBJ1-5 TRBV10-3 . . CAISESEGDQPQHF TGTGCCATCAGTGAGTCTGAGGGGGATCAGCCCCAGCATTTT
TRBJ2-6 TRBV5-1 TRBD2 . CASSLVLAGSSGANVLTF TGCGCCAGCAGCTTGGTGCTAGCGGGAAGCTCTGGAGCCAACGTCCTGACTTTC
TRBJ2-7 TRBV19 TRBD2 few CASSIASGSYEQYF TGTGCCAGTAGTATAGCTAGCGGGAGTTACGAGCAGTACTTC
TRBJ1-1 TRBV4-1 . . CASSQGRQENTEAFF TGCGCCAGCAGCCAAGGGAGACAGGAGAACACTGAAGCTTTCTTT
TRBJ2-7 TRBV2 TRBD1 . CASSEGDRGPYEQYF TGTGCCAGCAGTGAAGGGGACAGGGGGCCCTACGAGCAGTACTTC
TRBJ2-2 TRBV7-3 . . CASSSPSGSGELFF TGTGCCAGCAGCTCCCCGTCAGGGTCGGGGGAGCTGTTTTTT
TRBJ2-2 TRBV9 . . CASSPSRFPGELFF TGTGCCAGCAGCCCCTCCAGGTTCCCCGGGGAGCTGTTTTTT
TRBJ1-2 TRBV19 . . CASSIRPNHYGYTF TGTGCCAGTAGTATCCGGCCAAACCACTATGGCTACACCTTC
TRBJ1-1 TRBV2 TRBD1 . CASSEMQGATEAFF TGTGCCAGCAGTGAAATGCAGGGGGCCACTGAAGCTTTCTTT
TRBJ1-6 TRBV28 . . CASSFGGSFNPYNSPLHF TGTGCCAGCAGTTTCGGCGGCAGTTTTAACCCCTATAATTCACCCCTCCACTTT
TRBJ2-1 TRBV5-1 TRBD2 once CASRVGSGNNEQFF TGCGCCAGCAGAGTCGGGAGCGGGAACAATGAGCAGTTCTTC
TRBJ2-1 TRBV2 . . CASSDAYNEQFF TGTGCCAGCAGTGACGCGTACAATGAGCAGTTCTTC
TRBJ2-1 TRBV9 TRBD1 . CASSKAGTGLSYNEQFF TGTGCCAGCAGCAAAGCCGGGACAGGGCTCTCCTACAATGAGCAGTTCTTC
TRBJ1-2 TRBV6-1 TRBD1 once CASRTGTYGYTF TGTGCCAGCCGGACAGGGACCTATGGCTACACCTTC
TRBJ2-7 TRBV5-5 TRBD2 . CASSLHSGTYEQYF TGTGCCAGCAGCTTGCACAGCGGGACGTACGAGCAGTACTTC
TRBJ1-2 TRBV5-8 . . CASSLGGINYGYTF TGTGCCAGCAGCTTGGGGGGGATTAACTATGGCTACACCTTC
TRBJ1-1 TRBV7-3 . once CASSSNPSTEAFF TGTGCCAGCAGCTCGAATCCCAGCACTGAAGCTTTCTTT
TRBJ2-2 TRBV15 . . CATSRTSWVAGELFF TGTGCCACCAGCAGGACCTCTTGGGTTGCCGGGGAGCTGTTTTTT
TRBJ2-7 TRBV10-3 . . CAISESGTTTSYEQYF TGTGCCATCAGTGAGTCGGGTACGACTACCTCCTACGAGCAGTACTTC